The 27 T cell receptor beta chains below come from one sample, sequenced in a study of T cells in localized non-small cell lung cancer. Clones were sequenced by immunoSEQ multiplex PCR, and TCRdb holds only the in-frame ones, with some missing. The data show 900 to 1,300 clones, roughly 26% seen once. The material was lung tumor tissue, obtained before any cancer treatment. All receptors derive from a male donor older than 55 with stage I squamous cell lung carcinoma.

The rearrangement uses TRBV28 and TRBJ2-3; 10 positions agree with TRBD2. The V and J ends lost 8 bases and 2 bases, in that order; junction bases with no gene match: 13. Germline V gene data show CDR1 as MDHEN and CDR2 as SYDVKM. CDR3 length: 17 amino acids. The CDR3 here is CASGLEVAGGLTDTQYF. The CDR3 DNA follows: TGTGCCAGCGGCTTGGAGGTAGCGGGAGGCCTCACAGATACGCAGTATTTT.

The chain couples TRBV11-3 to TRBJ1-6; TRBD1 is a possible D gene (6 bases). With 3 bases removed from V and 5 bases from J, the gap between germline ends came to 11 bases. Germline loops: CDR1 SGHNT, CDR2 YENEEA. This CDR3 contains 15 residues. Here the CDR3 reads CASSFRQANNSPLHF. The CDR3 coding sequence is TGTGCCAGCAGCTTTCGACAGGCCAATAATTCACCCCTCCACTTT.

The chain links TRBV28 to TRBJ2-5; 7 bases match TRBD2. The germline CDR1 and CDR2 sequences are MDHEN and SYDVKM. V shed 4 bases and J 5 bases; nucleotides not matched to a gene: 16. The CDR3 loop spans 17 amino acids. The CDR3 loop reads CASSSIPGTNGKETQYF. The CDR3 bases are TGTGCCAGCAGTTCCATACCTGGGACTAATGGAAAGGAGACCCAGTACTTC.

This clone was found a few times. The genes are TRBV5-8 and TRBJ2-3; D remains unclear. This CDR3 has 13 residues. Trimming cost V 6 bases and J 4 bases, with 12 bases left between them. CDR1 and CDR2 from the germline V gene are SGHTS and YDEGEE. The CDR3 nucleotides read TGTGCCAGCATGCTTACTTCCCCAGATACGCAGTATTTT. Protein: CASMLTSPDTQYF.

This clone came up a few times. The genes are TRBV6-8 and TRBJ1-4; TRBD1 is a possible D gene (5 bases). Trimming left V 0 bases short and J 3 bases short, with 17 bases between. The CDR3 is made up of 18 amino acids. Germline V gene data show CDR1 as MNHGY and CDR2 as SAAAGT. CDR3 amino acids: CASSYSKFGDGANEKLFF. The CDR3 DNA reads TGTGCCAGCAGTTACTCGAAGTTTGGGGACGGAGCTAATGAAAAACTGTTTTTT.

Only a few counts were recorded for this clone. This rearrangement joins TRBV11-3 to TRBJ1-5; 9 bases are a match to TRBD1. Germline V gene sequence: CDR1 SGHNT, CDR2 YENEEA. V trimming: 5 bases; J trimming: 5 bases; junction bases outside the gene matches: 4. This CDR3 contains 14 residues. The CDR3 here is CASSTRQGDQPQHF. The CDR3 DNA is TGTGCCAGCAGCACCCGACAGGGGGATCAGCCCCAGCATTTT.

The J gene is TRBJ1-4, the V gene TRBV19; D unresolved. CDR1 LNHDA and CDR2 SQIVND come from the germline V gene (reference sequence). Trimming removed 5 bases at V and 5 bases at J, with 15 bases between. This CDR3 comprises 15 residues. CDR3 residues: CASSDPATGNEKLFF. CDR3 coding DNA: TGTGCCAGTAGTGATCCGGCGACTGGGAATGAAAAACTGTTTTTT.

This clone occurred a few times. The J gene is TRBJ1-2, the V gene TRBV9, with TRBD1 matching 8 bases. V lost 5 bases to trimming and J lost 5 bases; unmatched junction nucleotides: 14. CDR3 size: 16 residues. Germline lookup yields CDR1 SGDLS and CDR2 YYNGEE. CDR3 in DNA: TGTGCCAGCAGGCAGGGGGCCATTACCAGTGGGTATGGCTACACCTTC. Translated, it gives CASRQGAITSGYGYTF. The entire variable domain, with the rest obtained from reference TRBV9 and TRBJ1-2, is as follows: DSGVTQTPKHLITATGQRVTLRCSPRSGDLSVYWYQQSLDQGLQFLIQYYNGEERAKGNILERFSAQQFPDLHSELNLSSLELGDSALYFCASRQGAITSGYGYTFGSGTRLTVV.

This clone has only a few counts. The chain is built from TRBV6-8 and TRBJ2-5, with D uncertain. This CDR3 comprises 14 residues. Trimming took off 3 bases at V and 3 bases at J, with 11 bases between the two ends. Germline CDR1 reads MNHGY; CDR2 reads SAAAGT. In DNA form, the CDR3 reads TGTGCCAGCAGTTATGGGTTGGCCAAAGAGACCCAGTACTTC. Its translation is CASSYGLAKETQYF.

The genes are TRBV14 and TRBJ2-3, with TRBD2 matching over 11 bases. The CDR3 sequence is 17 residues long. Trimming at V came to 3 bases and at J to 4 bases, leaving 9 bases not matched to a gene. Germline V lookup: CDR1 SGHDN, CDR2 FVKESK. The CDR3 DNA reads TGTGCCAGCAGCCAGACTAGCGGGAACCCTAGTGCAGATACGCAGTATTTT. It encodes CASSQTSGNPSADTQYF.

This clone was counted between two and nine times. The J gene is TRBJ2-7, the V gene TRBV28; D gene ambiguous. This CDR3 comprises 13 residues. The germline CDR1 and CDR2 sequences are MDHEN and SYDVKM. V gave up 5 bases and J gave up 4 bases, with 12 bases separating them. The CDR3 is CASSPTDLYEQYF. CDR3 coding DNA: TGTGCCAGCAGTCCTACAGACCTTTACGAGCAGTACTTC.

This clone is classed as large (0.1 to 1%). The chain has TRBV6-8 and TRBJ1-1, with D unclear. This CDR3 spans 13 amino acids. CDR1 is MNHGY, CDR2 SAAAGT, per germline. V lost 4 bases and J 0 bases, leaving 6 bases between the germline ends. CDR3 sequence: CASSWSLNTEAFF. In DNA form, the CDR3 reads TGTGCCAGCAGTTGGAGTCTGAACACTGAAGCTTTCTTT.

This chain uses TRBV9 with TRBJ1-1; D possibly corresponds to TRBD1 (5 bases). There are 13 residues in the CDR3. Per the germline V gene, CDR1 is SGDLS and CDR2 is YYNGEE. The ends were cut back, 0 bases at V and 8 bases at J, with 11 bases in the middle. Here the CDR3 reads CASSVGWQGEAFF. The CDR3 nucleotides read TGTGCCAGCAGCGTAGGATGGCAGGGCGAAGCTTTCTTT.

This clone has a handful of counts. The genes are TRBV18 and TRBJ1-1; D is undetermined. Germline V gene data show CDR1 as KGHSH and CDR2 as LQKENI. This CDR3 region has 13 residues. Trimming cost V 3 bases and J 1 base, with 6 bases left between them. CDR3 in DNA: TGTGCCAGCTCACCGGACTGGAACACTGAAGCTTTCTTT. Its protein is CASSPDWNTEAFF.

This chain connects TRBV18 to TRBJ2-5; TRBD1 aligns across 9 bases. Trimming removed 4 bases from V and 1 base from J; junction bases left unmatched: 16. The CDR3 totals 19 residues. The germline CDR1 and CDR2 sequences are KGHSH and LQKENI. The chain's CDR3 is CASSLLNLAGTGPQETQYF. As DNA, the CDR3 is TGTGCCAGCTCACTCTTAAACTTAGCCGGGACAGGGCCCCAAGAGACCCAGTACTTC.

This clone was observed a handful of times. This chain uses TRBV6-8 with TRBJ2-7; D perhaps matches TRBD2 (6 bases). CDR1 MNHGY and CDR2 SAAAGT come from the germline V gene. The CDR3 loop spans 14 amino acids. Trimming removed 5 bases from V and 0 bases from J, with 11 bases in between. CDR3 DNA sequence: TGTGCCAGCAGTGCGGGACTGGACTCCTACGAGCAGTACTTC. This gives the protein CASSAGLDSYEQYF.

This clone was observed a few times. CDR3: CASSLTGGDGNTIYF. DNA of the CDR3: TGCGCCAGCAGCTTGACAGGGGGCGATGGAAACACCATATATTTT. The chain carries TRBV5-1 and TRBJ1-3; 9 nucleotides align to TRBD1. Germline V CDR1 and CDR2: SGHRS, YFSETQ. The CDR3 consists of 15 residues. J gave up 3 bases and V 1 base, and 2 bases lay outside the gene matches.

This clone was seen only a few times. This chain uses TRBV28 with TRBJ2-7; D remains unclear. V lost 4 bases and J 2 bases, leaving 9 bases between the germline ends. The CDR3 sequence is 13 residues long. The germline V gene has CDR1 MDHEN and CDR2 SYDVKM. The CDR3 loop reads CASSSLTPYEQYF. CDR3 nucleotides: TGTGCCAGCAGTTCCCTAACCCCCTACGAGCAGTACTTC.

V gene TRBV6-8 combines with J gene TRBJ1-5; D is undetermined. The germline V and J ends were trimmed by 8 bases and 4 bases, with 12 bases remaining between them. CDR1 MNHGY and CDR2 SAAAGT come from the germline V gene. CDR3 size: 13 residues. In nucleotides, the CDR3 is TGTGCCAGCGCCTCCGCAGGAAATCAGCCCCAGCATTTT. As protein: CASASAGNQPQHF.

The rearrangement uses TRBV10-1 and TRBJ2-7; 10 bases match TRBD1. The CDR3 has 13 residues. J lost 6 bases, V lost 6 bases, and 5 bases had no gene match. In germline, CDR1 is WNHNN, CDR2 SYGVQD (reference sequence). The CDR3 region has the DNA TGCGCCAGCAGCCGGGACAGGGGTGCCGAGCAGTACTTC. This codes for CASSRDRGAEQYF.

This clone was seen a handful of times. CDR3 protein: CAISESLGSSYNEQFF. The CDR3 bases are TGTGCCATCAGTGAGTCGCTGGGAAGCTCCTACAATGAGCAGTTCTTC. The genes are TRBV10-3 and TRBJ2-1; D is ambiguous. The V end lost 0 bases, the J end lost 0 bases, and 9 bases lay between the germline ends. The CDR3 extends over 16 amino acids. Germline CDR1 is ENHRY and CDR2 is SYGVKD.

V usage is TRBV9 and J usage is TRBJ1-2; 9 bases are a match to TRBD1. Trimming took 6 bases from V and 5 from J; bases not matched to a gene: 14. This CDR3 region has 16 residues. Germline lookup yields CDR1 SGDLS and CDR2 YYNGEE. The CDR3 is CASTSGGDRGNYGYTF. The CDR3 DNA reads TGTGCCAGCACCTCCGGAGGAGACAGGGGGAATTATGGCTACACCTTC.

This clone has more than one count but fewer than ten. The J gene is TRBJ1-1, the V gene TRBV30, with unresolved D. Trimming took 6 bases from V and 4 from J, leaving 9 bases between them. The CDR3 has 11 amino acids. CDR1 GTSNPN and CDR2 SVGIG come from the germline V gene (reference sequence). This CDR3 reads CACLKFTEAFF. The CDR3 DNA follows: TGTGCCTGTCTAAAATTCACTGAAGCTTTCTTT.

This clone was counted only a few times. The chain combines TRBV11-3 with TRBJ1-2; no reliable D call. Deletions cut 5 bases from V and 4 bases from J, with 14 bases between. Germline lookup yields CDR1 SGHNT and CDR2 YENEEA. The CDR3 runs 14 residues. This chain's CDR3 is CASSLTPLGYGYTF. The CDR3 DNA sequence: TGTGCCAGCAGCCTAACACCCCTGGGCTATGGCTACACCTTC.

This chain uses TRBV28 with TRBJ2-3; 9 nucleotides match TRBD2. CDR3 length equals 18 residues. V lost 5 bases, J lost 4 bases, and 16 bases stayed unmatched. Germline V CDR1 and CDR2: MDHEN, SYDVKM. CDR3 nucleotide sequence: TGTGCCAGCAGTCCCCGGCTTGGTAGCGGGAGAGGGGCAGATACGCAGTATTTT. Its translation is CASSPRLGSGRGADTQYF.

This clone was seen more than once but under ten times. CDR3 sequence: CASSRTTGELFF. In DNA, the CDR3 is TGTGCCAGCAGTCGGACCACCGGGGAGCTGTTTTTT. V and J are TRBV6-8 and TRBJ2-2; D is unresolved. Germline lookup yields CDR1 MNHGY and CDR2 SAAAGT. The CDR3 runs to 12 residues. Between the trimmed V and J ends, which lost 5 bases and 4 bases, there was a span of 5 bases.

This clone was observed a handful of times. The gene calls are TRBV11-3 and TRBJ1-2; unclear D gene. Between the trimmed V and J ends, which lost 5 bases and 4 bases, there was a span of 14 bases. Germline values: CDR1 SGHNT, CDR2 YENEEA. This CDR3 is 14 amino acids long. The CDR3 sequence is CASSPLKVIYGYTF. The CDR3 DNA is TGTGCCAGCAGCCCCCTTAAGGTGATCTATGGCTACACCTTC.